This T cell receptor (beta chain) is from a study of blood T cell repertoires in COVID-19. About the study: Acute and convalescent COVID-19 specimens originated in the United States, Italy and Spain. Sources were T cells, B-cell-depleted T cells, or PBMCs; the material itself was cDNA or gDNA.

Seattle enrolled patients during active infection and tracked them longitudinally. Germline CDR1 is SGHRS and CDR2 is YFSETQ. This CDR3 is built from 14 residues. The trim removed 2 bases at V and 3 bases at J, leaving 3 bases unmatched. In the original analysis: Reference gene primer amplification yielded estimated nucleated cell counts. Sequencing was performed with immunoSEQ multiplex PCR; in TCRdb, only in-frame clones are kept and a portion is missing. V and J calls plus clone size are reproduced from that table; the DNA served to infer D and trimming. Of about 420,000 clones listed, about 87% were seen once; the top ten hold more than 0.7%.

Sequencing was performed on peripheral blood. The receptor was derived from a man between 18 and 29 years old with COVID-19, enrolled during active disease. The chain recombines TRBV5-1 with TRBJ2-7; 9 positions match TRBD1. In nucleotides, the CDR3 is TGCGCCAGCAGCTTTGGGACAGGGTTCTACGAGCAGTACTTC. This sequence encodes CASSFGTGFYEQYF. Drawing the rest from reference TRBV5-1 and TRBJ2-7, the complete variable domain is KAGVTQTPRYLIKTRGQQVTLSCSPISGHRSVSWYQQTPGQGLQFLFEYFSETQRNKGNFPGRFSGRQFSNSRSEMNVSTLELGDSALYLCASSFGTGFYEQYFGPGTRLTVT.